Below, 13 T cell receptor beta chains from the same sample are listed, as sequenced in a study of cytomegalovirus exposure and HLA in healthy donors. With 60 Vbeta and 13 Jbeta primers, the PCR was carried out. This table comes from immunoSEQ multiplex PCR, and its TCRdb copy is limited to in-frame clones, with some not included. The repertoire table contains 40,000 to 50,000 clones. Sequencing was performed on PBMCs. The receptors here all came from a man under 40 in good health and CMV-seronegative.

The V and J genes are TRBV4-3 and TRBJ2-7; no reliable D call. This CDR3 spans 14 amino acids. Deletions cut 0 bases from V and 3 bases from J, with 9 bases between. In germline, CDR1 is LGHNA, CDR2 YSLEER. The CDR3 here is CASSQDGRGYEQYF. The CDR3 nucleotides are TGCGCCAGCAGCCAAGATGGCCGCGGCTACGAGCAGTACTTC.

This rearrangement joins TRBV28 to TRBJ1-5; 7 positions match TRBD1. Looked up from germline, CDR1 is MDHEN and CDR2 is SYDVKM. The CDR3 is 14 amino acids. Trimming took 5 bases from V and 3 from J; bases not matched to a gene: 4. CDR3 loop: CASSPDRDNQPQHF. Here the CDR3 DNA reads TGTGCCAGCAGTCCCGACAGGGACAATCAGCCCCAGCATTTT.

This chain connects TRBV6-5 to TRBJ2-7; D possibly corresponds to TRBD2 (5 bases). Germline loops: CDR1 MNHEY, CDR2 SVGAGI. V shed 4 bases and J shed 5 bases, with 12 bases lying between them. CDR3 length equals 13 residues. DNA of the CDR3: TGTGCCAGCAGTTCCGGGGTCAGGCACGAGCAGTACTTC. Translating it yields CASSSGVRHEQYF.

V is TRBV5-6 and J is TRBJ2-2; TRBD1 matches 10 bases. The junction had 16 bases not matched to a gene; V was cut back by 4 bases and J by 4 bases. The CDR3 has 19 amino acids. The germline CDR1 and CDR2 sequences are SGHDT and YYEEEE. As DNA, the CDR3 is TGTGCCAGCAGCCTGCCCCGGGACAGGGGTCGCAGGGGCACCGGGGAGCTGTTTTTT. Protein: CASSLPRDRGRRGTGELFF.

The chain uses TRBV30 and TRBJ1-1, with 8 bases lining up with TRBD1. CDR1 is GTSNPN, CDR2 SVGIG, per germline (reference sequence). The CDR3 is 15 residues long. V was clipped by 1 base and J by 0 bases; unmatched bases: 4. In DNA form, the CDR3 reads TGTGCCTGGAGTGGGTACAGGGGGGTGAACACTGAAGCTTTCTTT. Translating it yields CAWSGYRGVNTEAFF.

The CDR3 DNA reads TGTGCCTGGATTGGTCAGCTAGGAGGCTACACCTTC. The encoded protein is CAWIGQLGGYTF. V and J are TRBV30 and TRBJ1-2, with unresolved D. Germline assignment: CDR1 GTSNPN and CDR2 SVGIG (reference sequence). The CDR3 is 12 amino acids. V shed 4 bases and J shed 8 bases, with 14 bases lying between them.

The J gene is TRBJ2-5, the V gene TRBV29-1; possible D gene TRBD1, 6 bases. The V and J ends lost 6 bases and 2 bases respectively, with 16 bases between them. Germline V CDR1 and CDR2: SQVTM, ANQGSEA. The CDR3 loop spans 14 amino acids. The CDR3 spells CSVPTRQGQETQYF. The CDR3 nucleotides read TGCAGCGTCCCCACGAGGCAGGGGCAAGAGACCCAGTACTTC.

Here the CDR3 DNA reads TGTGCCAGCAGCGCCGGACAGGGGATGCAAGAAGCTTTCTTT. It yields the protein CASSAGQGMQEAFF. This chain connects TRBV11-2 to TRBJ1-1, with TRBD1 matching over 9 bases. The ends lost 5 bases at V and 8 bases at J; junction bases unmatched: 9. The CDR3 spans 14 residues. CDR1 SGHAT and CDR2 FQNNGV come from the germline V gene. The whole variable domain, filled in from reference TRBV11-2 and TRBJ1-1, reads EAGVAQSPRYKIIEKRQSVAFWCNPISGHATLYWYQQILGQGPKLLIQFQNNGVVDDSQLPKDRFSAERLKGVDSTLKIQPAKLEDSAVYLCASSAGQGMQEAFFGQGTRLTVV.

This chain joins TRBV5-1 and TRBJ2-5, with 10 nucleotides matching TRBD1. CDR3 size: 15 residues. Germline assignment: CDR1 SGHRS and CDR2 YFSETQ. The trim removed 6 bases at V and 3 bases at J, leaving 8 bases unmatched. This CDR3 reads CASTPRGTGEETQYF. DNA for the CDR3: TGCGCCAGCACCCCACGAGGGACAGGGGAAGAGACCCAGTACTTC.

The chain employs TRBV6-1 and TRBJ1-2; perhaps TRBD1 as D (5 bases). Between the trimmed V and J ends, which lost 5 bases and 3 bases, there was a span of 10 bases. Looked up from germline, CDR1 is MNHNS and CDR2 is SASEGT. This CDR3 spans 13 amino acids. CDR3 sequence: CASSYGHDYGYTF. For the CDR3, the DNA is TGTGCCAGCAGTTATGGACACGACTATGGCTACACCTTC.

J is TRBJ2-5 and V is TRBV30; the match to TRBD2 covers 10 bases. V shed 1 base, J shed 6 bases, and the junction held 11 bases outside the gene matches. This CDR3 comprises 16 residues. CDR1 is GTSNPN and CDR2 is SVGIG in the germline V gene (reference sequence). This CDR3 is CAWSGRLAGIIKTQYF. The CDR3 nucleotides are TGTGCCTGGAGTGGACGACTAGCGGGCATCATTAAGACCCAGTACTTC.

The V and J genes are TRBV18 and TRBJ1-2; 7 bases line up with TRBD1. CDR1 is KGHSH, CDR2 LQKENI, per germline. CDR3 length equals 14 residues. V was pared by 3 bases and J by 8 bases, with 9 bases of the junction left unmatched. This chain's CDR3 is CASSPYRGGGGYTF. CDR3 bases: TGTGCCAGCTCACCCTACAGGGGCGGAGGAGGCTACACCTTC.

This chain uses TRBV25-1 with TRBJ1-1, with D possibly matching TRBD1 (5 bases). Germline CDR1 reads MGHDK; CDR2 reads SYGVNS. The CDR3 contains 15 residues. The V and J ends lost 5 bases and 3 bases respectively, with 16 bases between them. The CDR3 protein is CASSPQGQGYTEAFF. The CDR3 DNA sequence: TGTGCCAGCAGTCCCCAAGGGCAGGGATACACTGAAGCTTTCTTT.